Listed below are T cell receptor beta chains from one sample, sequenced in a study of shared clonotypes between healthy human individuals. The data were produced by immunoSEQ multiplex PCR, yet TCRdb's version contains in-frame clones alone and is incomplete. The sample holds approximately 2,000,000 clones, around 93% seen once. Sequencing used naive CD8+ T cells from PBMCs. Receptors were obtained from a man younger than 35 in good health. Some clones in this sample may be carry-over from other donors' samples. Both conserved end residues are trimmed from each CDR3.

J	V	length	CDR3
TRBJ1-1	TRBV6-6	12	ASSQSPPVTEAF
TRBJ2-1	TRBV19	13	ASSRDREESDEQF
TRBJ2-3	TRBV7-3	13	ASSSRGVFTDTQY
TRBJ2-7	TRBV6-4	11	ASSDFEGYEQY
TRBJ2-7	TRBV30	9	AWSARGEQY
TRBJ2-3	TRBV4-2	12	ASSPETGPDTQY
TRBJ2-2	TRBV6-5	12	ASSYSLNTGELF
TRBJ2-7	TRBV6-1	11	ASKHRGSYEQY
TRBJ2-7	TRBV11-2	12	ASSLAGLAYEQY
TRBJ1-2	TRBV9	13	ASSAPIDRNYGYT
TRBJ2-7	TRBV6-1	12	ASTSGTLIYEQY
TRBJ2-7	TRBV13	13	ASSLGLAGGHEQY
TRBJ1-5	TRBV2	15	ASSEEVDSSFNQPQH
TRBJ2-1	TRBV27	13	ASSSYDRDYNEQF
TRBJ2-7	TRBV28	11	ASSSGRDHEQY
TRBJ1-2	TRBV6-1	11	ASRTRVLYGYT
TRBJ2-3	TRBV5-1	16	ASSSRVSGAHYTDTQY
TRBJ1-2	TRBV7-2	13	ASSPGEATSYGYT
TRBJ2-1	TRBV27	11	ASGVLKEREQF
TRBJ1-1	TRBV14	13	ASSQVPGQGWKAF
TRBJ1-5	TRBV27	13	ASSSWTGSNQPQH
TRBJ2-2	TRBV11-2	14	ASSSPGLAGTGELF
TRBJ2-3	TRBV19	14	ASNPGPTGITDTQY
TRBJ1-2	TRBV7-2	12	ASSSITEDYGYT
TRBJ2-3	TRBV9	14	ASSGTSGPTPDTQY
TRBJ2-7	TRBV7-9	12	ASSGDRDPYEQY
TRBJ1-1	TRBV27	14	ASSLLPRDLNTEAF
TRBJ1-1	TRBV28	12	ASRYREGITEAF
TRBJ2-7	TRBV11-2	13	ASSLGGGGSYEQY
TRBJ1-2	TRBV18	12	ASSPPGDYYGYT
TRBJ2-1	TRBV7-6	13	ASSSGTSGPNEQF
TRBJ2-2	TRBV13	12	ASSPFSDTGELF
TRBJ2-1	TRBV9	16	ASSDSLRDRVTYNEQF
TRBJ2-1	TRBV6-5	13	ASSYDRKTYNEQF
TRBJ2-7	TRBV5-1	9	ASSFGYEQY
TRBJ1-2	TRBV6-6	12	ASSPPGLGSGYT
TRBJ2-7	TRBV9	13	ASSVEGQGVYEQY
TRBJ2-2	TRBV23-1	12	ASSLRQGAGELF
TRBJ2-7	TRBV7-9	14	ASSLDLRDRGYEQY